The 26 T cell receptor beta chains presented below share a single source sample, sequenced in a study of blood T cell repertoires in COVID-19. Method: immunoSEQ multiplex PCR; TCRdb's copy keeps in-frame clones and lacks some. The sample includes more than 110,000 clones, roughly four fifths seen only once; the top ten take 4%. Sequencing used peripheral blood. The receptor source for this set is a woman aged 55-69 years with acute or convalescent COVID-19.

The V and J genes are TRBV7-9 and TRBJ2-3, with TRBD2 as a possible D gene (5 bases). The CDR3 totals 15 residues. CDR1 and CDR2 (germline): SEHNR, FQNEAQ (reference sequence). Trimming removed 5 bases from V and 1 base from J, with 13 bases in between. CDR3 amino acids: CASSPGSDRTDTQYF. The CDR3 DNA reads TGTGCCAGCAGCCCTGGTAGCGATCGCACAGATACGCAGTATTTT.

The genes are TRBV7-6 and TRBJ1-1; D possibly corresponds to TRBD1 (5 bases). CDR1 is SGHVS and CDR2 is FNYEAQ in the germline V gene. Between the trimmed V and J ends, which lost 5 bases and 7 bases, there was a span of 26 bases. CDR3 length: 17 residues. CDR3 in DNA: TGTGCCAGCAGCCCTACCTGGGGCTCCTTAGGAGCAGATGAAGCTTTCTTT. This sequence encodes CASSPTWGSLGADEAFF.

The sample holds many counts of this clone. The rearrangement joins TRBV21-1 to TRBJ1-2; TRBD1, the table's D call, lacks a check against the DNA. TRBV21-1 counts as a pseudogene. The length of the CDR3 is 15 residues. The CDR3 is CASSKNRGRENGYTF. The CDR3, as DNA: TGTGCCAGCAGCAAAAATCGCGGCAGGGAAAATGGCTACACCTTC.

CDR3 sequence reads: CASSAQGLFEKLFF. The CDR3, as DNA: TGTGCCAGTAGTGCACAGGGACTATTTGAAAAACTGTTTTTT. V usage is TRBV19 and J usage is TRBJ1-4; a weak D match, TRBD1 (6 bases). The CDR3 sequence is 14 residues long. Germline-derived CDR1 and CDR2 are LNHDA and SQIVND (reference sequence). V was cut by 5 bases and J by 7 bases, with 14 bases left in between.

This clone appeared a single time. As DNA, the CDR3 is TGTGCCAGCAGCCCCCCGGGTTGGAACATTCAGTACTTC. Its protein product is CASSPPGWNIQYF. The chain joins TRBV3-1 (or the pseudogene TRBV3-2) to TRBJ2-4; D is ambiguous. V dropped 4 bases and J dropped 7 bases, with 11 bases sitting between them. Germline CDR1 and CDR2: LGHDT and YNNKEL (reference sequence). There are 13 residues in the CDR3.

This clone was picked up one time. The V and J genes are TRBV9 and TRBJ2-5; tentative D call: TRBD1 (5 bases). Trimming left V 0 bases short and J 2 bases short, with 5 bases between. The CDR3 sequence is 13 residues long. Germline V lookup: CDR1 SGDLS, CDR2 YYNGEE. The CDR3 spells CASSVGQQETQYF. CDR3 in DNA: TGTGCCAGCAGCGTAGGACAGCAAGAGACCCAGTACTTC.

CDR3 sequence (DNA): TGTGCCAGTAGTATATCAGGGAACGGCTACACCTTC. Its translation: CASSISGNGYTF. The gene calls are TRBV19 and TRBJ1-2; D perhaps matches TRBD1 (5 bases). The germline CDR1 and CDR2 sequences are LNHDA and SQIVND (reference sequence). The V and J ends lost 2 bases and 8 bases respectively, with 9 bases between them. This CDR3 has 12 residues.

The chain employs TRBV2 and TRBJ2-5; no clear D gene. V was cut by 6 bases and J by 0 bases, with 5 bases left in between. This CDR3 comprises 12 residues. The V gene's germline CDR1 is SNHLY and CDR2 FYNNEI. CDR3 sequence: CASRLNQETQYF. CDR3 bases: TGTGCCAGCAGACTAAACCAAGAGACCCAGTACTTC.

DNA of the CDR3: TGTGCCAGCAGCTTGGCCGGAGGTCTCGGGGAGCAGTTCTTC. It yields the protein CASSLAGGLGEQFF. The chain employs TRBV5-6 and TRBJ2-1, with D perhaps matching TRBD2 (5 bases). Trimming cost V 0 bases and J 10 bases, with 14 bases left between them. CDR3 length: 14 amino acids. Germline V CDR1 and CDR2: SGHDT, YYEEEE.

The genes are TRBV28 and TRBJ1-1; D is unresolved. Germline V CDR1 and CDR2: MDHEN, SYDVKM. This CDR3 is 13 amino acids long. Deletions cut 7 bases from V and 6 bases from J, with 15 bases between. Here the CDR3 reads CASTTEMASEAFF. The CDR3 DNA sequence: TGTGCCAGCACGACGGAGATGGCCTCTGAAGCTTTCTTT.

The chain is built from TRBV6-5 and TRBJ2-7; the D is unclear. The V gene's germline CDR1 is MNHEY and CDR2 SVGAGI. The germline V and J ends were trimmed by 6 bases and 5 bases, with 14 bases remaining between them. The CDR3 extends over 13 amino acids. The CDR3: CASSSPLLDEQYF. CDR3 in DNA: TGTGCCAGCAGCTCCCCACTTCTCGACGAGCAGTACTTC.

The gene calls are TRBV12-3 or TRBV12-4 and TRBJ2-7, with 8 positions matching TRBD2. CDR3 length equals 12 residues. V shed 7 bases, J shed 3 bases, and the junction held 2 bases outside the gene matches. The CDR3 loop is CASKSGSYEQYF. The CDR3 DNA is TGTGCCAGCAAGAGCGGGAGCTACGAGCAGTACTTC.

In nucleotides, the CDR3 is TGTGCCAGCAGCTTCAGTTCGGGATACAATGAGCAGTTCTTC. The encoded protein is CASSFSSGYNEQFF. The chain is built from TRBV7-3 and TRBJ2-1; D is possibly TRBD2 (5 bases). The germline V gene encodes CDR1 SGHTA and CDR2 FQGTGA. The V and J ends lost 3 bases and 4 bases respectively, with 10 bases between them. The CDR3 totals 14 residues.

CDR3 coding DNA: TGTGCCATCAGTGCCCTTTCCGGGGAGCTGTTTTTT. Its translation is CAISALSGELFF. The rearrangement uses TRBV10-3 and TRBJ2-2; D is unclear. The CDR3 contains 12 residues. From germline, CDR1 is ENHRY and CDR2 SYGVKD. The germline V and J ends were trimmed by 4 bases and 6 bases, with 6 bases remaining between them.

This clone was seen once. This rearrangement joins TRBV24-1 to TRBJ2-6, with TRBD1 matching 10 bases. V shed 6 bases, J shed 1 base, and the junction held 2 bases outside the gene matches. CDR3 length equals 16 residues. CDR1 KGHDR and CDR2 SFDVKD come from the germline V gene. The CDR3 DNA is TGTGCCACCAGTAGGACAGGGGGATCTGGGGCCAACGTCCTGACTTTC. Residues: CATSRTGGSGANVLTF.

The chain joins TRBV4-2 to TRBJ2-5; 8 bases align to TRBD1. J was trimmed by 3 bases and V by 1 base; bases with no gene match: 4. The germline V gene has CDR1 LGHNA and CDR2 YNFKEQ. The CDR3 is 15 residues long. For the CDR3, the DNA is TGTGCCAGCAGCCAAGTCGCGGGACAGGAAGAGACCCAGTACTTC. The encoded protein is CASSQVAGQEETQYF.

The DNA of the CDR3 is TGTGCCAGCAGCTTTTCGTCTTGGGACAGGGCTTCTGGAAACACCATATATTTT. Translating it yields CASSFSSWDRASGNTIYF. The rearrangement links TRBV7-9 to TRBJ1-3; TRBD1 agrees at 9 bases. The trim removed 3 bases at V and 1 base at J, leaving 10 bases unmatched. This CDR3 comprises 18 residues. Germline V gene sequence: CDR1 SEHNR, CDR2 FQNEAQ (reference sequence).

This chain connects TRBV7-2 to TRBJ2-3; D perhaps matches TRBD2 (6 bases). This CDR3 spans 13 amino acids. V lost 4 bases, J lost 8 bases, and 13 bases lay in between. Germline CDR1 SGHTA, CDR2 FQGNSA. The chain's CDR3 is CASSSYPGGTQYF. The CDR3 coding sequence is TGTGCCAGCAGCTCATACCCCGGGGGTACGCAGTATTTT.

The chain carries TRBV20-1 and TRBJ2-1; D is uncertain. Germline V gives CDR1 DFQATT, CDR2 SNEGSKA (reference sequence). The germline V and J ends were trimmed by 3 bases and 9 bases, with 9 bases remaining between them. The CDR3 totals 11 residues. The CDR3 sequence is CSARRKSEQFF. CDR3 DNA sequence: TGCAGTGCTAGGCGAAAAAGTGAGCAGTTCTTC.

The CDR3 bases are TGTGCCAGCAGTTTATTTTCGGGGACACACTATGGCTACACCTTC. Encoded protein: CASSLFSGTHYGYTF. The V and J genes are TRBV28 and TRBJ1-2; tentative D call: TRBD1 (6 bases). CDR3 length: 15 residues. Germline CDR1 is MDHEN and CDR2 is SYDVKM. The germline V and J ends were trimmed by 1 base and 3 bases, with 12 bases remaining between them.

The gene calls are TRBV24-1 and TRBJ2-1, with 7 positions matching TRBD2. Germline CDR1 KGHDR, CDR2 SFDVKD. Trimming removed 1 base from V and 4 bases from J; junction bases left unmatched: 9. The CDR3 length is 17 residues. This CDR3 is CATSDFLAGAPYNEQFF. Written as DNA, the CDR3 is TGTGCCACCAGTGATTTTTTGGCGGGAGCCCCATACAATGAGCAGTTCTTC.

The J gene is TRBJ2-2, the V gene TRBV18; D call uncertain. The germline V gene has CDR1 KGHSH and CDR2 LQKENI. The length of the CDR3 is 12 residues. With 8 bases removed from V and 1 base from J, the gap between germline ends came to 5 bases. The CDR3 loop is CASAGNTGELFF. As DNA, the CDR3 is TGTGCCAGCGCCGGGAACACCGGGGAGCTGTTTTTT.

The CDR3 region has the DNA TGTGCCAGCCTTCCGGGGGGAAACACCATATATTTT. It translates to CASLPGGNTIYF. The V and J genes are TRBV18 and TRBJ1-3; no clear D gene. There are 12 residues in the CDR3. V lost 8 bases and J 4 bases, leaving 9 bases between the germline ends. Germline V CDR1 and CDR2: KGHSH, LQKENI.

This chain connects TRBV19 to TRBJ1-1; 10 nucleotides match TRBD1. Germline loops: CDR1 LNHDA, CDR2 SQIVND (reference sequence). The CDR3 is 16 amino acids. The V and J ends lost 6 bases and 1 base, in that order; junction bases with no gene match: 8. Here the CDR3 reads CASSDPRDRGNTEAFF. Here the CDR3 DNA reads TGTGCCAGTAGCGACCCCCGGGACAGGGGGAACACTGAAGCTTTCTTT.

The chain employs TRBV5-6 and TRBJ1-1, with 7 bases lining up with TRBD1. V gave up 4 bases and J gave up 4 bases; unmatched junction bases: 13. The CDR3 extends over 16 amino acids. The germline CDR1 and CDR2 sequences are SGHDT and YYEEEE. This CDR3 reads CASSTDLATGVTEAFF. In nucleotides, the CDR3 is TGTGCCAGCAGCACCGATCTAGCCACAGGGGTCACTGAAGCTTTCTTT.

The chain recombines TRBV2 with TRBJ1-6; 8 bases are a match to TRBD1. V lost 4 bases and J lost 10; bases outside the gene matches: 3. Germline CDR1 SNHLY, CDR2 FYNNEI. This CDR3 contains 13 residues. The CDR3 here is CASSGDRGSPLHF. For the CDR3, the DNA is TGTGCCAGCAGTGGCGACAGGGGCTCACCCCTCCACTTT.